This T cell receptor beta chain is from a study of CD8+ T cells in alopecia areata. Germline-derived CDR1 and CDR2 are MNHNS and SASEGT. The CDR3 consists of 14 residues. Trimming pared 2 bases from V and 1 base from J, leaving 8 bases between. Isolated RNA was reverse transcribed into cDNA used as the sequencing template. Assay used: immunoSEQ multiplex PCR; TCRdb lists only in-frame clones, some missing. The table lists 110,000 or so clones, 55% to 60% of them singletons. This clone has just a few counts. Treatment here: oral pan-JAK inhibitor, 5-10 mg twice daily. The specimen comprised CD4+ T cells sorted from blood, sampled at week 24, from a patient treated with tofacitinib. The TCR was taken from a human donor with alopecia areata. V gene TRBV6-1 combines with J gene TRBJ2-5; a possible D gene is TRBD1 (5 bases). This CDR3 reads CASSELGVQETQYF. DNA for the CDR3: TGTGCCAGCAGTGAACTAGGGGTCCAAGAGACCCAGTACTTC.